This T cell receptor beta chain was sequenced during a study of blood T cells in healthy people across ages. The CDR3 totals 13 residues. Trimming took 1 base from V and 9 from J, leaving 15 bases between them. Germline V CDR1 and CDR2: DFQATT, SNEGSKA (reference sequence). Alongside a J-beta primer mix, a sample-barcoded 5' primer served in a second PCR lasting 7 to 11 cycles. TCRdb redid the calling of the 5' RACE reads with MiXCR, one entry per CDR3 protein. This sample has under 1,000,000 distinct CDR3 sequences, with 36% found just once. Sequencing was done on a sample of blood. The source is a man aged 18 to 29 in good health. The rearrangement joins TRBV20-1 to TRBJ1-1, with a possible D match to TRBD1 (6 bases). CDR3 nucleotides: TGCAGTGCTAGAGTCAACGCCGGGACACAAGCTTTCTTT. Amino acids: CSARVNAGTQAFF.